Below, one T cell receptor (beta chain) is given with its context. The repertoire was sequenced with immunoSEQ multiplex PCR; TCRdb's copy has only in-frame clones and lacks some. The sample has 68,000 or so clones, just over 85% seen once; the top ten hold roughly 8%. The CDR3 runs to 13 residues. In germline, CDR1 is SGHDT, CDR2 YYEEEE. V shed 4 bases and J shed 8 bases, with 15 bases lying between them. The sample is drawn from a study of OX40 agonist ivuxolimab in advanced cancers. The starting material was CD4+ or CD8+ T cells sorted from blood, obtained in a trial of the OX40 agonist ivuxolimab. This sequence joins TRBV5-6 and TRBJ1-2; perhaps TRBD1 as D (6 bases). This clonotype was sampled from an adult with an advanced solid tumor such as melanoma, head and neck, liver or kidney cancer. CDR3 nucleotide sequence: TGTGCCAGCAGCGGCCGGGCGGGGGGCGGCTACACCTTC. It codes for CASSGRAGGGYTF.